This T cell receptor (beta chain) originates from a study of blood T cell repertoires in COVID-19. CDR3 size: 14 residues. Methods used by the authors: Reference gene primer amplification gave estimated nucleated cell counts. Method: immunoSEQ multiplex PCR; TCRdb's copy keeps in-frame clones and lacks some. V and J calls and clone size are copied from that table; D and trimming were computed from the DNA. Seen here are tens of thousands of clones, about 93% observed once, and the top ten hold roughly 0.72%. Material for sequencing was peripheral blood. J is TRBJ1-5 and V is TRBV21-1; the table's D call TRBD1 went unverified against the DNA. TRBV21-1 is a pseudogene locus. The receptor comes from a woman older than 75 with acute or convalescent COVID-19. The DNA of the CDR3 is TGTGCCAGCAGCAAGGGGGACATCGCTCAGCCCCAGCATTTT. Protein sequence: CASSKGDIAQPQHF.